This passage covers 10 T cell receptor beta chains from one sample sequenced in a study of persistence of HIV-infected CD4 T cells. Cells were stimulated with overlapping HIV-1 Gag 15-mer peptides. Responding CD4+ T cells were sorted by upregulation of both CD40 ligand and CD69. The antigens these receptors bind are not known. Sequencing used immunoSEQ version 4 in survey mode. This table comes from immunoSEQ multiplex PCR, and its TCRdb copy is limited to in-frame clones, with some not included. The data contain some 23,000 clones, less than 85% of them singletons. The sequenced sample was CD4+ T cells sorted from PBMCs after approximately 19-hour stimulation, obtained from a patient who received antiretroviral therapy. The receptor source for this set is an adult man with HIV who was CMV-seropositive.

J is TRBJ2-5 and V is TRBV2; 10 bases agree with TRBD1. Germline V gene data show CDR1 as SNHLY and CDR2 as FYNNEI. V gave up 4 bases and J gave up 5 bases; unmatched junction bases: 4. The CDR3 contains 14 residues. CDR3 bases: TGTGCCAGCAGTGGACAGGGGGCTGGGGAGACCCAGTACTTC. This sequence encodes CASSGQGAGETQYF.

This chain joins TRBV5-4 and TRBJ2-2, with D perhaps being TRBD1 or TRBD2 (5 bases each). This CDR3 is built from 18 residues. In germline, CDR1 is SGHNT, CDR2 YYREEE (reference sequence). V shed 5 bases and J shed 3 bases, with 23 bases lying between them. CDR3 sequence reads: CASSPMGRRVVDTGELFF. The CDR3 DNA sequence: TGTGCCAGCAGTCCGATGGGACGCCGGGTAGTGGACACCGGGGAGCTGTTTTTT.

This chain joins TRBV4-1 and TRBJ1-1, with D perhaps TRBD1 (6 bases). The CDR3 runs to 14 residues. The germline V and J ends were trimmed by 2 bases and 3 bases, with 10 bases remaining between them. Germline V gene data show CDR1 as MGHRA and CDR2 as YSYEKL. CDR3 DNA sequence: TGCGCCAGCAGCCAACCACAGGGTTACACTGAAGCTTTCTTT. Amino acid sequence: CASSQPQGYTEAFF.

The chain is built from TRBV28 and TRBJ1-1; D call uncertain. CDR3 length: 14 residues. The germline V and J ends were trimmed by 2 bases and 6 bases, with 13 bases remaining between them. Germline assignment: CDR1 MDHEN and CDR2 SYDVKM. The CDR3 region is CASSLGLPRAEAFF. The CDR3 bases are TGTGCCAGCAGTTTAGGCTTGCCGCGGGCTGAAGCTTTCTTT. The variable domain in full, with the rest retrieved from reference TRBV28 and TRBJ1-1, is DVKVTQSSRYLVKRTGEKVFLECVQDMDHENMFWYRQDPGLGLRLIYFSYDVKMKEKGDIPEGYSVSREKKERFSLILESASTNQTSMYLCASSLGLPRAEAFFGQGTRLTVV.

This clone showed up just once. The chain employs TRBV30 and TRBJ2-2; D not resolved. V was trimmed by 2 bases and J by 9 bases, leaving 13 bases between them. The CDR3 has 13 amino acids. The germline V gene has CDR1 GTSNPN and CDR2 SVGIG (reference sequence). For the CDR3, the DNA is TGTGCCTGGAGTCCAACGAGTAGTTGGGAGCTGTTTTTT. Translated: CAWSPTSSWELFF.

The chain combines TRBV29-1 with TRBJ1-1, with TRBD1 matching over 7 bases. Trimming at V came to 6 bases and at J to 4 bases, leaving 5 bases not matched to a gene. The CDR3 spans 12 residues. CDR1 and CDR2 from the germline V gene are SQVTM and ANQGSEA. CDR3 sequence: CSVTGVGTEAFF. CDR3 bases: TGCAGCGTAACAGGGGTTGGCACTGAAGCTTTCTTT.

The table lists this clone with a count of one. The gene calls are TRBV15 and TRBJ1-6; D not certain. CDR3 length: 16 residues. Trimming took off 1 base at V and 4 bases at J, with 11 bases between the two ends. Germline CDR1 reads LNHNV; CDR2 reads YYDKDF (reference sequence). The CDR3 DNA reads TGTGCCACCAGCAGAGGGGGTAGGGCGTATAATTCACCCCTCCACTTT. It codes for CATSRGGRAYNSPLHF.

V gene TRBV10-3 combines with J gene TRBJ2-1, with 8 bases lining up with TRBD1. Germline CDR1 reads ENHRY; CDR2 reads SYGVKD. With V trimmed by 7 bases and J by 7 bases, 6 bases remained unmatched. The CDR3 is 13 residues long. CDR3 DNA: TGTGCCATCACAGGGGGCCAGCAAAATGAGCAGTTCTTC. Translated, it gives CAITGGQQNEQFF.

The chain couples TRBV7-6 to TRBJ2-3, with TRBD2 matching 12 bases. The CDR3 consists of 15 residues. Germline V gene sequence: CDR1 SGHVS, CDR2 FNYEAQ. V lost 5 bases and J lost 6; bases outside the gene matches: 6. The CDR3 protein is CASSRLAGEEDTQYF. As DNA, the CDR3 is TGTGCCAGCAGCCGACTAGCGGGGGAGGAGGATACGCAGTATTTT.

The chain recombines TRBV12-5 with TRBJ1-1, with TRBD1 matching 7 bases. The J segment lost 8 bases and the V segment lost 7 bases, leaving 13 bases of the junction unmatched. This CDR3 contains 14 residues. Per the germline V gene, CDR1 is LGHNT and CDR2 is FRNRAP. This CDR3 is CASATGQFPPEAFF. CDR3 in DNA: TGTGCTAGTGCCACGGGACAGTTCCCACCCGAAGCTTTCTTT.